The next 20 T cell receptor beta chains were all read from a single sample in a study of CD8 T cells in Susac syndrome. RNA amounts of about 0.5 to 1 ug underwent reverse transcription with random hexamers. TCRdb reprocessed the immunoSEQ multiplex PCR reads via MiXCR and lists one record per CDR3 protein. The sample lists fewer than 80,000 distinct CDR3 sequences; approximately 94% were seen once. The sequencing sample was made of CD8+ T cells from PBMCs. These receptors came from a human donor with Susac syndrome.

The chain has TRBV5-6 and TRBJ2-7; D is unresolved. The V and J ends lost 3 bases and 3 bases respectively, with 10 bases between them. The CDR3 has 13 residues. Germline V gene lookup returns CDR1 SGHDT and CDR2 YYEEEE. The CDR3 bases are TGTGCCAGCAGCTGGGGAAGCGACTACGAGCAGTACTTC. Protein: CASSWGSDYEQYF.

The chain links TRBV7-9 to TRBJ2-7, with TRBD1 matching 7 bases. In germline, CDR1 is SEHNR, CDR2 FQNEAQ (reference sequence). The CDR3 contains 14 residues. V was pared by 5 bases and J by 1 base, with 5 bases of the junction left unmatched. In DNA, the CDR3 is TGTGCCAGCAGCGGCACAGGGGAATCCTACGAGCAGTACTTC. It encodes CASSGTGESYEQYF.

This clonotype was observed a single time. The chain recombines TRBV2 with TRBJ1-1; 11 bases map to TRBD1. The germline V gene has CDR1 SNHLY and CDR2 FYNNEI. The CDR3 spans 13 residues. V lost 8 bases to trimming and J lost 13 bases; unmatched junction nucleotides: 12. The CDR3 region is CASPLPGTGGGFF. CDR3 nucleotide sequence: TGTGCCAGCCCCCTTCCCGGGACAGGGGGAGGTTTCTTT.

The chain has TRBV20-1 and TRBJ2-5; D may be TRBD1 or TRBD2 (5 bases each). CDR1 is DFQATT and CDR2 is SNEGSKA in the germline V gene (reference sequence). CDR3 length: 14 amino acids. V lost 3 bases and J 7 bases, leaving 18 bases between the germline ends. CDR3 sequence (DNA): TGCAGTGCTAGGGGGGAGCTCACCGCAGGGACCCAGTACTTC. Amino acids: CSARGELTAGTQYF.

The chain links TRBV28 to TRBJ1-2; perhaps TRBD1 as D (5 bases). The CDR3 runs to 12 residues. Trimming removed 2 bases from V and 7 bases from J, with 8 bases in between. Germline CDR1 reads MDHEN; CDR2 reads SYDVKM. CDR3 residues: CASSLGASGYTF. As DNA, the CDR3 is TGTGCCAGCAGTTTAGGGGCATCTGGCTACACCTTC.

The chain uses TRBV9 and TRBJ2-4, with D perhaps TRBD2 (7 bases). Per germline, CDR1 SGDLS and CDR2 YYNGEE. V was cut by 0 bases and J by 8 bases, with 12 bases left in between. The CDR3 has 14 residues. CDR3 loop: CASSVEGGGHIQYF. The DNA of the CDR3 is TGTGCCAGCAGCGTAGAGGGCGGGGGCCACATTCAGTACTTC.

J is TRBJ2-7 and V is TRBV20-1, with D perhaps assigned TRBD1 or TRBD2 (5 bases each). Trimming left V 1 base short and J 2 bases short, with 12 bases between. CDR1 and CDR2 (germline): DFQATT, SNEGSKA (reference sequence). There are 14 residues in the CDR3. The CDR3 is CSARASTGPYEQYF. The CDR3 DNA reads TGCAGTGCTAGAGCCTCGACGGGGCCCTACGAGCAGTACTTC.

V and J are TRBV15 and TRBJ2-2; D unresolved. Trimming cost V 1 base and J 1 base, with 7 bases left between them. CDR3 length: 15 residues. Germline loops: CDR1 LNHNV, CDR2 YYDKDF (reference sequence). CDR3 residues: CATSRVLENTGELFF. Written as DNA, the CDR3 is TGTGCCACCAGCAGAGTACTGGAGAACACCGGGGAGCTGTTTTTT.

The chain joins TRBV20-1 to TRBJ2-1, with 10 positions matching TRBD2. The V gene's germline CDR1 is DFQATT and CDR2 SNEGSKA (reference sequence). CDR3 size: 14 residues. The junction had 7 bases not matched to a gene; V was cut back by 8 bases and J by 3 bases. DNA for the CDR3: TGCAGTAAAGACAAGCGGGGGGGCTACAATGAGCAGTTCTTC. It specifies CSKDKRGGYNEQFF.

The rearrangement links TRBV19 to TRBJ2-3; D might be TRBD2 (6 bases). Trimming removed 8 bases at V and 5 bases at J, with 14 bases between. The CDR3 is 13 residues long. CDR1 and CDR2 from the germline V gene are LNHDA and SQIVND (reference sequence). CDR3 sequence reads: CASQRGEVDTQYF. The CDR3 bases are TGTGCCAGTCAGAGAGGGGAGGTAGATACGCAGTATTTT.

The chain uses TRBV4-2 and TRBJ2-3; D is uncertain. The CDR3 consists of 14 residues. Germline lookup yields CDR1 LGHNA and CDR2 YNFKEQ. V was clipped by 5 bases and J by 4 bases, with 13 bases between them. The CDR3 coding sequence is TGTGCCAGCAGCGCCCGTTTAAGGGCAGATACGCAGTATTTT. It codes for CASSARLRADTQYF.

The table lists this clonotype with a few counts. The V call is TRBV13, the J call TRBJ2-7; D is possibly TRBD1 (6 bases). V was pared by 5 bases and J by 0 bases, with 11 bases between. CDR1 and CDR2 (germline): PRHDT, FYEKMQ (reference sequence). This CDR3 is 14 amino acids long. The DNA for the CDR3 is TGTGCCAGCAGCGTATCGGACAGCTCCTACGAGCAGTACTTC. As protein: CASSVSDSSYEQYF.

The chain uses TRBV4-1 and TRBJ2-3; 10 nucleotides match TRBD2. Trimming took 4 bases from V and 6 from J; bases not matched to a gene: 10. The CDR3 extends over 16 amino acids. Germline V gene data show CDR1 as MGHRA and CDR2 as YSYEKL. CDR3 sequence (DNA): TGCGCCAGCAGCCTAGAGCGGGGGGGGTTCGTCGATACGCAGTATTTT. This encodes CASSLERGGFVDTQYF.

CDR3 DNA: TGTGCCAGGCAGACTAGCGGGGCTGTAAATGAGCAGTTCTTC. This translates into CARQTSGAVNEQFF. J is TRBJ2-1 and V is TRBV2; 11 bases line up with TRBD2. Germline CDR1 is SNHLY and CDR2 is FYNNEI. V lost 9 bases to trimming and J lost 7 bases; unmatched junction nucleotides: 8. This CDR3 comprises 14 residues.

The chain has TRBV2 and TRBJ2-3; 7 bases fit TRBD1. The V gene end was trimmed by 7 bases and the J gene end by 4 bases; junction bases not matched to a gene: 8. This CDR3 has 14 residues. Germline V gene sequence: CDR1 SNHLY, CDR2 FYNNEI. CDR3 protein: CASITNRGSDTQYF. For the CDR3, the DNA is TGTGCCAGCATTACCAACAGGGGTTCAGATACGCAGTATTTT.

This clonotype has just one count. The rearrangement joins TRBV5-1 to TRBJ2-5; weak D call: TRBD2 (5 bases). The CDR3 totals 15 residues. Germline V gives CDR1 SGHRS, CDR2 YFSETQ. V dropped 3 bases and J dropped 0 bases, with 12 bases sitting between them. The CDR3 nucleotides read TGCGCCAGCAGCTCGGGCCCGGGGTACCAAGAGACCCAGTACTTC. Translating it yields CASSSGPGYQETQYF.

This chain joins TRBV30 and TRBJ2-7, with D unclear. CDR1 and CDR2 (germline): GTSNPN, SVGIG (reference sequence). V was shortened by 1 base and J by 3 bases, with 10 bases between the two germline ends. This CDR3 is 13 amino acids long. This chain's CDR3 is CAWSEGIGYEQYF. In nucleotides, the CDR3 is TGTGCCTGGAGTGAGGGTATAGGCTACGAGCAGTACTTC.

CDR3 region: CASSPTPGGGNTIYF. The DNA of the CDR3 is TGTGCCAGCAGCCCCACCCCCGGCGGTGGAAACACCATATATTTT. The chain carries TRBV9 and TRBJ1-3, with D unresolved. Germline V gene lookup returns CDR1 SGDLS and CDR2 YYNGEE. V was trimmed by 4 bases and J by 3 bases, leaving 14 bases between them. CDR3 length: 15 residues.

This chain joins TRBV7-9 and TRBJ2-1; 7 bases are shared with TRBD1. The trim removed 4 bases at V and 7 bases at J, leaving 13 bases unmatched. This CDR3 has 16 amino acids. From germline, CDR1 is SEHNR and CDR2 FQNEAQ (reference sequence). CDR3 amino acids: CASSSPTGDPRNEQFF. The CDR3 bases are TGTGCCAGCAGCTCGCCTACAGGGGATCCAAGGAATGAGCAGTTCTTC.

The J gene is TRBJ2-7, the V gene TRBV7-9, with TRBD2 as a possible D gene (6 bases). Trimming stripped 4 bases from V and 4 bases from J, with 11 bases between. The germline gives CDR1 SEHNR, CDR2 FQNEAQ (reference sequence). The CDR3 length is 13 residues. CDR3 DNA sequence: TGTGCCAGCAGCTACCCGGGGGTGTACGAGCAGTACTTC. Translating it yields CASSYPGVYEQYF.